The text below deals with one T cell receptor beta chain. Its antigen is still unknown. Generated by immunoSEQ multiplex PCR, the TCRdb table keeps only in-frame clones and is missing some. Here the sample spans about 18,000 clones, 80% to 90% being singletons. The data were taken from a study of OX40 agonist ivuxolimab in advanced cancers. At the level of the study: An anti-OX40 (CD134) antibody with agonistic activity, ivuxolimab, was administered to patients. Patients enrolled in dose escalation were diagnosed with hepatocellular carcinoma, melanoma, renal cell or head and neck cancer.

General study findings and limits: At doses 0.1 to 3.0 mg/kg, CD4+ and CD8+ clones expanded.

This CDR3 has 14 residues. Germline V gene lookup returns CDR1 LGHNT and CDR2 FRNRAP. J gave up 10 bases and V 7 bases, and 13 bases lay outside the gene matches. The source of this sequence is an adult with an advanced solid tumor such as melanoma, head and neck, liver or kidney cancer. Here the sequenced sample was CD4+ or CD8+ T cells sorted from blood, taken in a trial of the OX40 agonist ivuxolimab. This rearrangement joins TRBV12-5 to TRBJ2-1; the match to TRBD1 covers 7 bases. The CDR3 coding sequence is TGTGCTAGTGATCAAGCGAGGGGGCCGGGGGAGCAGTTCTTC. This encodes CASDQARGPGEQFF.